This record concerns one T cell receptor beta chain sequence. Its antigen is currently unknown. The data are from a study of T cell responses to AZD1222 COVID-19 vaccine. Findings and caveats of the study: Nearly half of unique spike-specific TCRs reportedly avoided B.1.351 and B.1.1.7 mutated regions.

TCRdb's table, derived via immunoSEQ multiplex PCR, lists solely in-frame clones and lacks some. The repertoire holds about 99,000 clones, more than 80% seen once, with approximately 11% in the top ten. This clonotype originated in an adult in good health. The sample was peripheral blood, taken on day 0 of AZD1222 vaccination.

The CDR3 bases are TGTGCCAGCAGGGGCTTAGATCCGCGACAGGTAGTTTATAGCAATCAGCCCCAGCATTTT. Translated, it gives CASRGLDPRQVVYSNQPQHF. The chain combines TRBV28 with TRBJ1-5, with a tentative D call TRBD1 (6 bases). Germline V gives CDR1 MDHEN, CDR2 SYDVKM. This CDR3 is 20 amino acids long. V shed 6 bases and J shed 0 bases, with 27 bases lying between them. The complete variable domain, with remaining parts taken from reference TRBV28 and TRBJ1-5, reads DVKVTQSSRYLVKRTGEKVFLECVQDMDHENMFWYRQDPGLGLRLIYFSYDVKMKEKGDIPEGYSVSREKKERFSLILESASTNQTSMYLCASRGLDPRQVVYSNQPQHFGDGTRLSIL.